This T cell receptor (beta chain) was captured in a study of identical twins. Notes on the study in general: Low generation-probability sequences were in excess among twin-shared out-of-frame alpha sequences.

With regard to this clonotype: Its antigen is not known.

The CDR3 has 13 residues. Trimming shortened V by 0 bases and J by 10 bases, and 10 bases separated the two germline ends. Looked up from germline, CDR1 is DFQATT and CDR2 is SNEGSKA (reference sequence). TCRdb itself ran the 5' RACE reads through MiXCR, one entry per CDR3 protein. Of roughly 220,000 distinct CDR3 sequences listed, 5.5% to 7.5% are singletons. The same specimen was also included in a second study, on T cells expressing NK-cell markers. That paper notes: It was sorted CD3+CD56+NKG2C+, CD3+CD56+NKG2C- and CD3+CD56-NKG2C+ T cells that supplied the TCR beta repertoires. Of eight sequenced donors, seven were HCMV-seropositive and one HCMV-seronegative.

The chain uses TRBV20-1 and TRBJ1-6; D remains unclear. This TCR was recovered from a woman aged 18-29 years in good health. The material sequenced was CD8+ T cells sorted from blood. Here the CDR3 reads CSARELLNSPLHF. The CDR3 DNA follows: TGCAGTGCTAGAGAACTGTTGAACTCACCCCTCCACTTT.